The next 26 T cell receptor beta chains were all read from a single sample in a study of T cell responses to AZD1222 COVID-19 vaccine. Libraries were prepared by immunoSEQ multiplex PCR; TCRdb keeps only in-frame clonotypes and omits some of them. The top ten hold around 1.9% of the sample, which has 130,000 or so clones, just over 90% seen once. This material consisted of peripheral blood, taken on day 0 of AZD1222 vaccination. The receptors shown here come from an adult in good health.

V is TRBV28 and J is TRBJ2-5; D possibly uses TRBD1 or TRBD2 (6 bases each). This CDR3 has 14 residues. Per germline, CDR1 MDHEN and CDR2 SYDVKM. V was clipped by 6 bases and J by 6 bases, with 17 bases between them. The CDR3 bases are TGTGCCAGCAGCCCTCTTACAGGGAGGAAGACCCAGTACTTC. Translating it yields CASSPLTGRKTQYF.

In its sample, this clone was seen once. This chain links TRBV24-1 with TRBJ2-3; no clear D. CDR3 length equals 14 residues. Germline V CDR1 and CDR2: KGHDR, SFDVKD. The V gene lost 0 bases and the J gene lost 2 bases, with 5 bases spanning the gap. CDR3 residues: CATSDLSTTDTQYF. CDR3 DNA: TGTGCCACCAGTGATTTGTCTACCACAGATACGCAGTATTTT.

To note about this clone: A junction end diverges from the germline sequence, so it may reflect a read error. The chain is built from TRBV30 and TRBJ1-6; weak D call: TRBD1 (5 bases). This CDR3 spans 13 amino acids. The germline V gene encodes CDR1 GTSNPN and CDR2 SVGIG (reference sequence). DNA for the CDR3: TGTGCCTGGAGTGTACAGAGGACTACGGGACGCACGTTT. Its translation: CAWSVQRTTGRTF.

The J gene is TRBJ2-1, the V gene TRBV28; 9 bases are shared with TRBD1. Germline CDR1 and CDR2: MDHEN and SYDVKM. The CDR3 has 15 residues. The V gene end was trimmed by 6 bases and the J gene end by 4 bases; junction bases not matched to a gene: 7. CDR3 protein: CASSHRDRAYNEQFF. The CDR3 DNA sequence: TGTGCCAGCAGCCACCGGGACAGGGCTTACAATGAGCAGTTCTTC.

The chain links TRBV28 to TRBJ2-6; D is uncertain. Trimming took 6 bases from V and 0 from J, leaving 9 bases between them. The CDR3 is made up of 15 amino acids. From germline, CDR1 is MDHEN and CDR2 SYDVKM. The CDR3 nucleotides read TGTGCCAGCAGAAGATTAGGCTCTGGGGCCAACGTCCTGACTTTC. This encodes CASRRLGSGANVLTF.

The rearrangement links TRBV5-4 to TRBJ2-7; TRBD1 matches 10 bases. The CDR3 loop spans 15 amino acids. V was clipped by 4 bases and J by 0 bases; unmatched bases: 4. In germline, CDR1 is SGHNT, CDR2 YYREEE (reference sequence). The CDR3 sequence is CASSDRDRGSYEQYF. As DNA, the CDR3 is TGTGCCAGCAGCGACCGGGACAGGGGCTCCTACGAGCAGTACTTC. The full variable domain, completed using reference TRBV5-4 and TRBJ2-7, is ETGVTQSPTHLIKTRGQQVTLRCSSQSGHNTVSWYQQALGQGPQFIFQYYREEENGRGNFPPRFSGLQFPNYSSELNVNALELDDSALYLCASSDRDRGSYEQYFGPGTRLTVT.

The rearrangement joins TRBV7-8 to TRBJ1-6; D call uncertain. CDR1 and CDR2 (germline): SGHVS, FQNEAQ. This CDR3 region has 14 residues. The ends were cut back, 5 bases at V and 11 bases at J, with 16 bases in the middle. The CDR3 nucleotides read TGTGCCAGCAGCCACCTTCCGCGGGAGGCACCCCTCCACTTT. Encoded protein: CASSHLPREAPLHF. The variable domain in full, completed from reference TRBV7-8 and TRBJ1-6, reads GAGVSQSPRYKVAKRGQDVALRCDPISGHVSLFWYQQALGQGPEFLTYFQNEAQLDKSGLPSDRFFAERPEGSVSTLKIQRTQQEDSAVYLCASSHLPREAPLHFGNGTRLTVT.

V usage is TRBV24-1 and J usage is TRBJ2-2; TRBD2 is a possible D gene (5 bases). In germline, CDR1 is KGHDR, CDR2 SFDVKD. There are 16 residues in the CDR3. The V end lost 3 bases, the J end lost 0 bases, and 10 bases lay between the germline ends. The chain's CDR3 is CATSDVRGSNTGELFF. CDR3 in DNA: TGTGCCACCAGTGATGTCCGCGGGTCGAACACCGGGGAGCTGTTTTTT.

V is TRBV7-9 and J is TRBJ1-1; no firm D call. V dropped 5 bases and J dropped 9 bases, with 16 bases sitting between them. This CDR3 is 13 amino acids long. Germline-derived CDR1 and CDR2 are SEHNR and FQNEAQ (reference sequence). The CDR3 spells CASSRNLDGKAFF. The CDR3 DNA reads TGTGCCAGCAGCCGAAACCTGGACGGGAAAGCTTTCTTT.

The chain recombines TRBV28 with TRBJ2-1, with 7 bases identical to TRBD1. The V gene's germline CDR1 is MDHEN and CDR2 SYDVKM. J gave up 0 bases and V 5 bases, and 7 bases lay outside the gene matches. The CDR3 spans 16 residues. As DNA, the CDR3 is TGTGCCAGCAGTCCTGCCTCAGGGGGCTCCTACAATGAGCAGTTCTTC. Translation: CASSPASGGSYNEQFF.

The V call is TRBV20-1, the J call TRBJ2-7; D gene ambiguous. This CDR3 is built from 11 residues. The germline V gene has CDR1 DFQATT and CDR2 SNEGSKA (reference sequence). The V and J ends lost 2 bases and 4 bases respectively, with 6 bases between them. This CDR3 reads CSARIIYEQYF. CDR3 DNA: TGCAGTGCTAGAATAATATACGAGCAGTACTTC.

V is TRBV5-1 and J is TRBJ1-2; no definite D call. CDR3 size: 15 residues. Per germline, CDR1 SGHRS and CDR2 YFSETQ. Trimming stripped 0 bases from V and 2 bases from J, with 11 bases between. The CDR3 loop reads CASSLEGLRNYGYTF. The DNA for the CDR3 is TGCGCCAGCAGCTTGGAGGGTCTTCGGAACTATGGCTACACCTTC.

This clone appeared once. The rearrangement uses TRBV5-1 and TRBJ1-3, with D tentatively TRBD1 (6 bases). CDR1 is SGHRS, CDR2 YFSETQ, per germline. The V end lost 2 bases, the J end lost 4 bases, and 10 bases lay between the germline ends. There are 14 residues in the CDR3. This chain's CDR3 is CASSFTGTGNTIYF. Written as DNA, the CDR3 is TGCGCCAGCAGCTTTACAGGGACAGGAAACACCATATATTTT.

This clone was seen only once. The chain recombines TRBV11-3 with TRBJ1-1; 8 positions agree with TRBD1. Trimming took 5 bases from V and 4 from J; bases not matched to a gene: 12. Germline values: CDR1 SGHNT, CDR2 YENEEA. This CDR3 has 16 amino acids. The CDR3: CASSQEDRGVSTEAFF. The CDR3 DNA is TGTGCCAGCAGCCAAGAAGACAGGGGCGTATCCACTGAAGCTTTCTTT.

The chain uses TRBV11-2 and TRBJ1-2; D remains ambiguous. The CDR3 length is 13 residues. Trimming removed 0 bases from V and 0 bases from J, with 2 bases in between. Germline values: CDR1 SGHAT, CDR2 FQNNGV. The CDR3 loop is CASSLEANYGYTF. Written as DNA, the CDR3 is TGTGCCAGCAGCTTAGAAGCTAACTATGGCTACACCTTC.

The V gene is TRBV29-1, the J gene TRBJ1-2, with a possible D match to TRBD1 (5 bases). Trimming removed 0 bases at V and 7 bases at J, with 15 bases between. The CDR3 has 14 residues. The V gene's germline CDR1 is SQVTM and CDR2 ANQGSEA. As DNA, the CDR3 is TGCAGCGTTGAAGATGCAACGGAGAGGGGTGGCTACACCTTC. Translated, it gives CSVEDATERGGYTF.

This clone was seen only once. The chain employs TRBV7-9 and TRBJ2-6; possibly TRBD2 for D (5 bases). CDR1 is SEHNR and CDR2 is FQNEAQ in the germline V gene (reference sequence). V was trimmed by 3 bases and J by 0 bases, leaving 6 bases between them. This CDR3 comprises 15 residues. CDR3 DNA: TGTGCCAGCAGCTTTCGGGGCTCTGGGGCCAACGTCCTGACTTTC. Translating it yields CASSFRGSGANVLTF.

This rearrangement joins TRBV19 to TRBJ2-5; tentatively, D is TRBD1 (5 bases). Germline CDR1 and CDR2: LNHDA and SQIVND (reference sequence). V dropped 2 bases and J dropped 1 base, with 5 bases sitting between them. The CDR3 is 13 amino acids. This chain's CDR3 is CASSIQGQETQYF. The CDR3 nucleotides read TGTGCCAGTAGTATACAGGGCCAAGAGACCCAGTACTTC.

The CDR3 nucleotides read TGTGCCAGCAGCCCCTTTCAGGGGCTTAGCGATGAGCAGTTCTTC. This encodes CASSPFQGLSDEQFF. The chain uses TRBV7-2 and TRBJ2-1, with D maybe TRBD1 (6 bases). The CDR3 covers 15 residues. V lost 5 bases to trimming and J lost 8 bases, with 19 bases between them. The germline V gene has CDR1 SGHTA and CDR2 FQGNSA.

This rearrangement joins TRBV5-1 to TRBJ2-7; the D gene is possibly TRBD1 (5 bases). The germline CDR1 and CDR2 sequences are SGHRS and YFSETQ. The CDR3 is 16 amino acids. V gave up 4 bases and J gave up 0 bases, with 17 bases separating them. CDR3 DNA sequence: TGCGCCAGCAGCCAGGTCGCGCAGGGCGGCTCCTACGAGCAGTACTTC. Its protein is CASSQVAQGGSYEQYF.

V is TRBV28 and J is TRBJ2-2; D gene ambiguous. Trimming removed 3 bases from V and 0 bases from J, with 11 bases in between. Per germline, CDR1 MDHEN and CDR2 SYDVKM. CDR3 length: 16 residues. The CDR3 here is CASSLLITANTGELFF. The DNA of the CDR3 is TGTGCCAGCAGTTTGTTGATTACCGCGAACACCGGGGAGCTGTTTTTT.

The chain links TRBV7-9 to TRBJ1-2; maybe TRBD1 (5 bases). V was clipped by 5 bases and J by 4 bases, with 8 bases between them. CDR1 SEHNR and CDR2 FQNEAQ come from the germline V gene (reference sequence). CDR3 length equals 12 residues. Here the CDR3 DNA reads TGTGCCAGCAGCGCGGGACCCTATGGCTACACCTTC. It is translated as CASSAGPYGYTF.

This clone has a single count. V is TRBV2 and J is TRBJ1-5, with 7 positions matching TRBD1. Germline assignment: CDR1 SNHLY and CDR2 FYNNEI. The CDR3 length is 15 residues. Germline trimming cut 4 bases from V and 1 base from J; bases unmatched to any gene: 4. The CDR3 here is CASSGQGLSNQPQHF. CDR3 DNA sequence: TGTGCCAGCAGTGGACAGGGCTTGAGCAATCAGCCCCAGCATTTT.

The chain links TRBV10-3 to TRBJ1-6; the match to TRBD1 covers 9 bases. Germline CDR1 and CDR2: ENHRY and SYGVKD. The CDR3 contains 13 residues. The V segment lost 7 bases and the J segment 8 bases; nucleotides outside the gene matches: 3. The CDR3, as DNA: TGTGCCATCAAGGGACAGGGAGATTCACCCCTCCACTTT. This codes for CAIKGQGDSPLHF.

This chain joins TRBV6-5 and TRBJ1-1, with D unresolved. The CDR3 loop spans 15 amino acids. V was cut by 0 bases and J by 6 bases, with 14 bases left in between. CDR1 is MNHEY, CDR2 SVGAGI, per germline. The CDR3 DNA reads TGTGCCAGCAGTTACTCCGGGGTGGCCGGGGCTGAAGCTTTCTTT. It is translated as CASSYSGVAGAEAFF.

DNA of the CDR3: TGCAGTGCTAGTTCCGGGGTCTACACCTTC. Its protein is CSASSGVYTF. The V and J genes are TRBV20-1 and TRBJ1-2; no clear D gene. Germline CDR1 DFQATT, CDR2 SNEGSKA (reference sequence). Trimming took 3 bases from V and 10 from J, leaving 9 bases between them. The CDR3 is made up of 10 amino acids.